This T cell receptor beta chain was found in a study of control samples from healthy donors and cancer patients. Generated by immunoSEQ multiplex PCR, the TCRdb table keeps only in-frame clones and is missing some. The sample lists about 55,000 clones; roughly 95% were seen once. Germline values: CDR1 WSHSY, CDR2 SAAADI. The CDR3 has 18 amino acids. V was shortened by 3 bases and J by 0 bases, with 21 bases between the two germline ends. The sequenced sample consisted of blood. The chain links TRBV10-2 to TRBJ2-7; weak D call: TRBD1 (5 bases). This receptor was identified in a woman between 18 and 30 years old in good health. CDR3 coding DNA: TGCGCCAGCAGTGATAAGTCTGCTGCGACAGCCTACTCCTACGAGCAGTACTTC. This codes for CASSDKSAATAYSYEQYF.